The 26 T cell receptor beta chains below were found in one sample sequenced in a study of response to subunit inactivated influenza vaccine. Each CDR3 protein gets one entry after TCRdb re-called the RT-PCR reads with MiXCR. The sample yields 500,000 to 550,000 distinct CDR3 sequences, more than 7% seen once. This specimen consisted of PBMCs from blood, obtained roughly 24 months after vaccination. Receptor source: a man between 50 and 70 years old who received an inactivated influenza vaccine.

This clonotype occurred a few times. The genes are TRBV7-3 and TRBJ2-1; D call uncertain. There are 15 residues in the CDR3. CDR1 and CDR2 from the germline V gene are SGHTA and FQGTGA. The ends were cut back, 1 base at V and 6 bases at J, with 13 bases in the middle. CDR3 residues: CASSLRGGQLNEQFF. DNA of the CDR3: TGTGCCAGCAGCTTAAGAGGTGGGCAGCTCAATGAGCAGTTCTTC. Full variable domain (rest looked up from reference TRBV7-3 and TRBJ2-1): GAGVSQTPSNKVTEKGKYVELRCDPISGHTALYWYRQSLGQGPEFLIYFQGTGAADDSGLPNDRFFAVRPEGSVSTLKIQRTERGDSAVYLCASSLRGGQLNEQFFGPGTRLTVL.

The rearrangement links TRBV4-1 to TRBJ1-5; weak D call: TRBD1 (6 bases). The CDR3 is 15 residues long. The V end lost 5 bases, the J end lost 1 base, and 12 bases lay between the germline ends. Looked up from germline, CDR1 is MGHRA and CDR2 is YSYEKL. The CDR3, as DNA: TGCGCCAGCAGCGCTCACAGGGACAGCAATCAGCCCCAGCATTTT. Encoded protein: CASSAHRDSNQPQHF.

The chain joins TRBV7-6 to TRBJ2-5; TRBD1 agrees at 10 bases. The CDR3 has 15 residues. Losses at the gene ends were 3 bases for V and 4 bases for J; bases not matched to a gene: 5. Per germline, CDR1 SGHVS and CDR2 FNYEAQ. The CDR3 reads CASSFGQGVIETQYF. The CDR3 nucleotides read TGTGCCAGCAGCTTCGGACAGGGGGTGATAGAGACCCAGTACTTC.

V gene TRBV30 combines with J gene TRBJ2-1; D uncertain. In germline, CDR1 is GTSNPN, CDR2 SVGIG (reference sequence). The germline V and J ends were trimmed by 3 bases and 8 bases, with 11 bases remaining between them. The CDR3 is 12 residues long. The DNA for the CDR3 is TGTGCCTGGAGGCACGGGTCATATGAGCAGTTCTTC. Protein: CAWRHGSYEQFF. The variable domain in full, completed from reference TRBV30 and TRBJ2-1, reads SQTIHQWPATLVQPVGSPLSLECTVEGTSNPNLYWYRQAAGRGLQLLFYSVGIGQISSEVPQNLSASRPQDRQFILSSKKLLLSDSGFYLCAWRHGSYEQFFGPGTRLTVL.

The CDR3 nucleotides read TGTGCCAGCAGCTTAGTAACCGGGACACTGCAAGAGACCCAGTACTTC. This encodes CASSLVTGTLQETQYF. V usage is TRBV11-2 and J usage is TRBJ2-5, with D perhaps TRBD1 (6 bases). CDR3 length: 16 amino acids. The germline CDR1 and CDR2 sequences are SGHAT and FQNNGV. V was clipped by 1 base and J by 2 bases, with 14 bases between them.

This clonotype was counted between two and nine times. The rearrangement joins TRBV9 to TRBJ2-3; D may be TRBD2 (5 bases). CDR1 SGDLS and CDR2 YYNGEE come from the germline V gene. The ends were cut back, 0 bases at V and 6 bases at J, with 11 bases in the middle. The CDR3 spans 14 residues. The CDR3 loop is CASSVVGSFDTQYF. DNA of the CDR3: TGTGCCAGCAGCGTAGTGGGGAGCTTTGATACGCAGTATTTT. The entire variable domain, with the rest obtained from reference TRBV9 and TRBJ2-3, is as follows: DSGVTQTPKHLITATGQRVTLRCSPRSGDLSVYWYQQSLDQGLQFLIQYYNGEERAKGNILERFSAQQFPDLHSELNLSSLELGDSALYFCASSVVGSFDTQYFGPGTRLTVL.

At least ten counts were recorded for this clonotype. The chain uses TRBV10-3 and TRBJ2-3; D may be TRBD2 (6 bases). The CDR3 has 14 amino acids. V lost 10 bases and J 4 bases, leaving 18 bases between the germline ends. Germline CDR1 is ENHRY and CDR2 is SYGVKD. CDR3: CATTKGGTADTQYF. In DNA form, the CDR3 reads TGTGCCACCACGAAGGGCGGGACGGCAGATACGCAGTATTTT.

This clonotype showed up many times. The chain combines TRBV6-5 with TRBJ2-3; 8 nucleotides match TRBD2. J gave up 1 base and V 2 bases, and 5 bases lay outside the gene matches. Looked up from germline, CDR1 is MNHEY and CDR2 is SVGAGI. The CDR3 length is 16 residues. The CDR3 region is CASSYGARGGTDTQYF. The CDR3 DNA follows: TGTGCCAGCAGTTACGGCGCGCGGGGGGGCACAGATACGCAGTATTTT.

The chain recombines TRBV18 with TRBJ2-3, with a weak D call TRBD1 (5 bases). The CDR3 runs 15 residues. The germline V and J ends were trimmed by 2 bases and 2 bases, with 11 bases remaining between them. The germline V gene has CDR1 KGHSH and CDR2 LQKENI. The CDR3 region is CASSPFNRNTDTQYF. Here the CDR3 DNA reads TGTGCCAGCTCACCATTTAACAGGAACACAGATACGCAGTATTTT.

The chain employs TRBV28 and TRBJ2-7, with D maybe TRBD2 (5 bases). V lost 6 bases, J lost 0 bases, and 15 bases lay in between. The CDR3 loop spans 15 amino acids. Germline CDR1 MDHEN, CDR2 SYDVKM. This chain's CDR3 is CASSPGVGFSYEQYF. CDR3 nucleotide sequence: TGTGCCAGCAGCCCCGGGGTAGGCTTCTCCTACGAGCAGTACTTC. Combining the CDR3 with reference TRBV28 and TRBJ2-7 gives the whole variable domain DVKVTQSSRYLVKRTGEKVFLECVQDMDHENMFWYRQDPGLGLRLIYFSYDVKMKEKGDIPEGYSVSREKKERFSLILESASTNQTSMYLCASSPGVGFSYEQYFGPGTRLTVT.

In this sample, this clonotype turned up many times. The chain uses TRBV5-6 and TRBJ2-1; weak D call: TRBD2 (5 bases). This CDR3 spans 12 amino acids. The ends were cut back, 2 bases at V and 9 bases at J, with 9 bases in the middle. Germline-derived CDR1 and CDR2 are SGHDT and YYEEEE. Written as DNA, the CDR3 is TGTGCCAGCAGCTTTCTAGCTGTTGAGCAGTTCTTC. It yields the protein CASSFLAVEQFF.

This clonotype was seen at least ten times. The chain is built from TRBV20-1 and TRBJ1-1, with D possibly TRBD1 on 5 matching bases. The CDR3 covers 14 residues. Germline V gives CDR1 DFQATT, CDR2 SNEGSKA (reference sequence). V was cut by 5 bases and J by 8 bases, with 21 bases left in between. In DNA, the CDR3 is TGCAGTGCTCGCTCCGGGACTCATCAGTTAGAAGCTTTCTTT. This sequence encodes CSARSGTHQLEAFF.

About this clonotype: It may be a read error: a sequence one base away is much more abundant. The genes are TRBV4-3 and TRBJ1-1; D gene uncertain. Germline V CDR1 and CDR2: LGHNA, YSLEER. The CDR3 sequence is 13 residues long. CDR3 sequence: CAGSQGGRTEAFF. The CDR3 DNA reads TGCGCCGGCAGCCAAGGAGGGCGCACTGAAGCTTTCTTT.

Details on this clonotype: At one of its ends the junction is not consistent with the germline gene, which may arise from a read error. The V gene is TRBV25-1, the J gene TRBJ1-5; unclear D gene. Germline CDR1 is MGHDK and CDR2 is SYGVNS. This CDR3 spans 12 amino acids. In DNA form, the CDR3 reads TGTGCCAGCAGTTTTACTAATCAGCCCGAGCATTTT. It codes for CASSFTNQPEHF.

This clonotype showed up many times. The chain joins TRBV3-1 to TRBJ2-7; D is undetermined. The CDR3 totals 14 residues. The germline V and J ends were trimmed by 1 base and 0 bases, with 7 bases remaining between them. CDR1 and CDR2 (germline): LGHDT, YNNKEL (reference sequence). Here the CDR3 reads CASSQGLTSYEQYF. CDR3 nucleotides: TGTGCCAGCAGCCAAGGGCTTACCTCCTACGAGCAGTACTTC.

V gene TRBV30 combines with J gene TRBJ2-1; 7 bases match TRBD2. This CDR3 is 13 amino acids long. Germline CDR1 and CDR2: GTSNPN and SVGIG (reference sequence). V lost 7 bases and J lost 8; bases outside the gene matches: 11. CDR3 nucleotides: TGTGCCTTGTCCCCGGGGGAGGGTTATGAGCAGTTCTTC. Amino acid sequence: CALSPGEGYEQFF.

This chain joins TRBV20-1 and TRBJ2-7; tentatively, D is TRBD2 (6 bases). V lost 7 bases, J lost 0 bases, and 7 bases lay in between. The CDR3 is made up of 11 amino acids. Per the germline V gene, CDR1 is DFQATT and CDR2 is SNEGSKA (reference sequence). In DNA, the CDR3 is TGCAGTGGGGGGGACTCCTACGAGCAGTACTTC. Encoded protein: CSGGDSYEQYF.

The rearrangement uses TRBV2 and TRBJ2-5, with D perhaps being TRBD1 or TRBD2 (5 bases each). Trimming took 4 bases from V and 1 from J, leaving 16 bases between them. The CDR3 runs to 16 residues. CDR1 is SNHLY, CDR2 FYNNEI, per germline. CDR3 residues: CASSVRQDGGQETQYF. The DNA for the CDR3 is TGTGCCAGCAGTGTGAGGCAAGATGGGGGCCAAGAGACCCAGTACTTC.

This clonotype was detected only a few times. The genes are TRBV5-1 and TRBJ2-1, with TRBD1 identical over 7 bases. Per the germline V gene, CDR1 is SGHRS and CDR2 is YFSETQ. The CDR3 extends over 15 amino acids. The V and J ends lost 6 bases and 0 bases, in that order; junction bases with no gene match: 6. This chain's CDR3 is CASTTGQSSYNEQFF. DNA for the CDR3: TGCGCCAGCACTACGGGACAGAGCTCCTACAATGAGCAGTTCTTC.

There are many counts of this clonotype. The chain recombines TRBV20-1 with TRBJ1-1, with 9 positions matching TRBD1. In germline, CDR1 is DFQATT, CDR2 SNEGSKA (reference sequence). Germline trimming cut 6 bases from V and 5 bases from J; bases unmatched to any gene: 4. The CDR3 spans 12 residues. The CDR3 nucleotides read TGCAGTGCAGAACAGGGGGCTACTGAAGCTTTCTTT. Amino acids: CSAEQGATEAFF.

This clonotype was counted ten times or more. This sequence joins TRBV4-1 and TRBJ2-2; D perhaps matches TRBD1 (6 bases). CDR1 and CDR2 from the germline V gene are MGHRA and YSYEKL. Trimming left V 5 bases short and J 1 base short, with 11 bases between. The CDR3 sequence is 15 residues long. CDR3: CASSSQGWNTGELFF. The CDR3 DNA follows: TGCGCCAGCAGCTCCCAGGGGTGGAACACCGGGGAGCTGTTTTTT.

This clonotype was detected ten times or more. The gene calls are TRBV5-1 and TRBJ2-2, with D perhaps being TRBD1 or TRBD2 (5 bases each). Germline V gene sequence: CDR1 SGHRS, CDR2 YFSETQ. V dropped 0 bases and J dropped 4 bases, with 13 bases sitting between them. The CDR3 consists of 16 residues. CDR3 nucleotides: TGCGCCAGCAGCTTGGAGGGACGGACGACCACCGGGGAGCTGTTTTTT. This codes for CASSLEGRTTTGELFF.

Many counts were recorded for this clonotype. The gene calls are TRBV20-1 and TRBJ2-7, with 7 bases aligning to TRBD1. This CDR3 has 15 residues. J was trimmed by 4 bases and V by 0 bases; bases with no gene match: 9. Germline V CDR1 and CDR2: DFQATT, SNEGSKA (reference sequence). The CDR3 reads CSARDLYRGQYEQYF. CDR3 in DNA: TGCAGTGCTAGAGATCTTTATAGGGGGCAGTACGAGCAGTACTTC.

The chain recombines TRBV20-1 with TRBJ2-5, with D unresolved. The CDR3 length is 12 residues. Germline-derived CDR1 and CDR2 are DFQATT and SNEGSKA (reference sequence). The V end was cut by 4 bases, the J end by 3 bases, with 9 bases between. The CDR3 is CSAKAPKETQYF. CDR3 coding DNA: TGCAGTGCTAAAGCGCCGAAAGAGACCCAGTACTTC.

This sequence joins TRBV20-1 and TRBJ1-3; TRBD1 aligns across 7 bases. The V and J ends lost 3 bases and 3 bases, in that order; junction bases with no gene match: 8. CDR3 length: 15 residues. CDR1 and CDR2 (germline): DFQATT, SNEGSKA (reference sequence). The CDR3 region has the DNA TGCAGTGCTAGGGCCGGACAGGACGTTGGAAACACCATATATTTT. This codes for CSARAGQDVGNTIYF.

There are many counts of this clonotype. The chain joins TRBV5-5 to TRBJ2-2; 8 nucleotides match TRBD1. CDR1 is SGHKS and CDR2 is YYEKEE in the germline V gene (reference sequence). The CDR3 is 16 residues long. Losses at the gene ends were 6 bases for V and 5 bases for J; bases not matched to a gene: 12. The DNA of the CDR3 is TGTGCCAGCAACCGAAATACAGGGGGTTGGACCGGGGAGCTGTTTTTT. It is translated as CASNRNTGGWTGELFF.